The subject of this entry is one T cell receptor (beta chain). This sample was included in a study of sequential checkpoint blockade in melanoma. Across the study: Patients were randomized 1:1 to nivolumab-then-ipilimumab or ipilimumab-then-nivolumab first-line. Maintenance nivolumab came after either treatment sequence.

Treatment reported: randomized to nivolumab then ipilimumab (arm A) or the reverse (arm B). DNA-damaging chemotherapy had not been given to any patient beforehand. Sorted cells were live CD3+CD8+, lacking CD19 and CD56, from PBMCs. The assay was immunoSEQ multiplex PCR, and TCRdb's table has in-frame clones only and misses some. The table lists some 32,000 clones, under 90% of them singletons. V lost 3 bases and J lost 8, with 20 bases in between. This CDR3 spans 15 amino acids. Germline V gene data show CDR1 as SGDLS and CDR2 as YYNGEE. This clonotype was obtained from a human donor with melanoma. This chain links TRBV9 with TRBJ1-1; the D is unclear. The starting material was CD8+ T cells sorted from blood (inferred from file names), obtained from a patient given nivolumab and ipilimumab in sequence. CDR3 amino acids: CASSARAGAPGEAFF. The CDR3 nucleotides are TGTGCCAGCAGCGCCCGGGCAGGCGCCCCGGGGGAAGCTTTCTTT.